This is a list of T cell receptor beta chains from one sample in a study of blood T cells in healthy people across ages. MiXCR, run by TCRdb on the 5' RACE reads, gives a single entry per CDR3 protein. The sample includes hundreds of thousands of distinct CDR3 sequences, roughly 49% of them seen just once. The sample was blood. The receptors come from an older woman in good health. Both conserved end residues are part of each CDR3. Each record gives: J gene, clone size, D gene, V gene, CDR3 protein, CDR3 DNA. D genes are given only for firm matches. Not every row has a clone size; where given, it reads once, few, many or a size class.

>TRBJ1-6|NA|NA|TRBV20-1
CSARGVASPLHF
TGCAGTGCTCGAGGGGTGGCTTCACCCCTCCACTTT
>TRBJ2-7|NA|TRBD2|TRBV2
CASSKLAGLGGEYF
TGTGCCAGCAGTAAACTAGCGGGATTAGGGGGTGAGTACTTC
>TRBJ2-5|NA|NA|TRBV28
CASSFQGIQETQYF
TGTGCCAGCAGTTTTCAGGGGATCCAAGAGACCCAGTACTTC
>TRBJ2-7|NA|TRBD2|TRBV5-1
CASSLVGSGTPSYEQYF
TGCGCCAGCAGCTTGGTGGGAAGCGGGACCCCTTCCTACGAGCAGTACTTC
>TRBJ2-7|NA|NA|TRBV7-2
CASSLGQARYEQYF
TGTGCCAGCAGCTTAGGGCAGGCTCGATACGAGCAGTACTTC
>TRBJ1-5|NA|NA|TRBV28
CASKNSNQPQHF
TGTGCCAGCAAAAATAGCAATCAGCCCCAGCATTTT
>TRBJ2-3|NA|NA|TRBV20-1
CSAQLSGSTDTQYF
TGCAGTGCCCAACTTAGCGGAAGCACAGATACGCAGTATTTT
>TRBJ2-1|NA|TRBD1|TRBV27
CASTRTGKNEQFF
TGTGCCAGCACCCGGACAGGGAAAAATGAGCAGTTCTTC
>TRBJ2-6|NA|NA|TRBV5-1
CASTPGQASGANVLTF
TGCGCCAGCACCCCAGGGCAGGCATCTGGGGCCAACGTCCTGACTTTC
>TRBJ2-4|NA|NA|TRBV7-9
CASSWATGAAIAKNIQYF
TGTGCCAGCAGTTGGGCTACTGGGGCAGCCATAGCCAAAAACATTCAGTACTTC
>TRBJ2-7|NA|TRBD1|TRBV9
CASSPKVTGGANEQYF
TGTGCCAGCAGTCCTAAGGTGACAGGGGGCGCGAACGAGCAGTACTTC
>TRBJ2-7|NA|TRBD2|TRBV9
CASSVSGSASYEQYF
TGTGCCAGCAGCGTAAGCGGGAGCGCGTCCTACGAGCAGTACTTC
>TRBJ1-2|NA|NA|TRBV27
CASSLEPGVGGYTF
TGTGCCAGCAGTTTGGAGCCAGGGGTCGGGGGCTACACCTTC
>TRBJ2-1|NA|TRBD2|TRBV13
CAGSFRTSRFNEQFF
TGTGCCGGCAGCTTCCGGACTAGCCGGTTCAATGAGCAGTTCTTC
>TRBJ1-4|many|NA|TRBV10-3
CATPVDYKLFF
TGTGCCACGCCAGTCGACTATAAACTGTTTTTT
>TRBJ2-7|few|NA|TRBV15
CATSRDKGSHEQYF
TGTGCCACCAGCAGAGATAAGGGGTCCCACGAGCAGTACTTC
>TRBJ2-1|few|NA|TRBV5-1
CASSPIGAVSSYNEQFF
TGCGCCAGCAGCCCCATAGGGGCGGTTAGCTCCTACAATGAGCAGTTCTTC
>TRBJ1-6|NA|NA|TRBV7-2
CASSLERTDNSPLHF
TGTGCCAGCAGCTTAGAGAGGACAGACAATTCACCCCTCCACTTT
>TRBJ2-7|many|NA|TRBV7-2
CASSLNYRVKQYF
TGTGCCAGCAGCTTAAATTATAGGGTTAAGCAGTACTTC
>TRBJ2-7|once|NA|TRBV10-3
CAISGGQTYEQYF
TGTGCCATCAGTGGTGGACAGACCTACGAGCAGTACTTC
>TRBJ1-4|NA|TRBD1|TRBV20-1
CRVDRGGEKLFF
TGCAGGGTTGACAGGGGAGGTGAAAAACTGTTTTTT
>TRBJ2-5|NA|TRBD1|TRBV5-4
CASSPNPGQGKTQYF
TGTGCCAGCAGCCCTAATCCGGGACAGGGAAAGACCCAGTACTTC